Each of the 29 T cell receptor beta chains below was sequenced from the same sample in a study of T-cell reconstitution after alpha-beta-depleted transplantation in children. Construction of the TCRbeta library involved unique molecular identifiers. MiXCR, run by TCRdb on the PCR reads, gives a single entry per CDR3 protein. The table lists more than 300,000 distinct CDR3 sequences, roughly 16% of them singletons, with around 38% in the top ten. Source: PBMCs, mostly from graft donor cells, taken 360 days after TCRalphabeta/CD19-depleted stem cell transplant. All receptors derive from a male patient aged 2-10 years who had a stem cell transplant for acute lymphoblastic leukemia, so the T cells may come from the graft donor.

This clonotype was observed a handful of times. V usage is TRBV4-1 and J usage is TRBJ2-1, with TRBD2 matching over 10 bases. Trimming took 1 base from V and 3 from J; bases not matched to a gene: 3. The CDR3 loop spans 16 amino acids. Per germline, CDR1 MGHRA and CDR2 YSYEKL. This chain's CDR3 is CASSQASGRIYNEQFF. The DNA of the CDR3 is TGCGCCAGCAGCCAAGCTAGCGGGAGAATCTACAATGAGCAGTTCTTC.

This clonotype showed up many times. The chain is built from TRBV5-6 and TRBJ2-1; D is undetermined. V lost 0 bases, J lost 9 bases, and 7 bases lay in between. The CDR3 is made up of 12 amino acids. Germline V gene lookup returns CDR1 SGHDT and CDR2 YYEEEE. The CDR3 region is CASSLGPGEQFF. As DNA, the CDR3 is TGTGCCAGCAGCTTGGGCCCTGGTGAGCAGTTCTTC.

The genes are TRBV7-8 and TRBJ2-7; D is perhaps TRBD1 (5 bases). The CDR3 loop spans 16 amino acids. Trimming removed 5 bases from V and 0 bases from J, with 17 bases in between. Germline V CDR1 and CDR2: SGHVS, FQNEAQ. The CDR3 coding sequence is TGTGCCAGCAGCACCTTTGTGGGGCGACTCTCCTACGAGCAGTACTTC. As protein: CASSTFVGRLSYEQYF.

This clonotype was picked up a small number of times. V usage is TRBV4-2 and J usage is TRBJ2-1; D gene uncertain. Deletions cut 1 base from V and 5 bases from J, with 9 bases between. Germline CDR1 and CDR2: LGHNA and YNFKEQ. This CDR3 contains 14 residues. This chain's CDR3 is CASSQAHPNNEQFF. The CDR3 bases are TGTGCCAGCAGCCAAGCCCACCCTAACAATGAGCAGTTCTTC.

Only a few counts were recorded for this clonotype. The chain is built from TRBV20-1 and TRBJ2-1; the match to TRBD2 covers 10 bases. V was clipped by 5 bases and J by 7 bases; unmatched bases: 8. This CDR3 comprises 14 residues. Germline-derived CDR1 and CDR2 are DFQATT and SNEGSKA (reference sequence). CDR3 nucleotides: TGCAGTGCTGTACTAGCGGGGTGGGGTAATGAGCAGTTCTTC. Translated: CSAVLAGWGNEQFF.

This clonotype was detected many times. The chain links TRBV9 to TRBJ2-2; 10 bases align to TRBD2. With V trimmed by 2 bases and J by 6 bases, 4 bases remained unmatched. CDR3 length equals 15 residues. Germline CDR1 is SGDLS and CDR2 is YYNGEE. The CDR3 nucleotides are TGTGCCAGCAGCGTTCGTAGCGGGAGGTCCGGGGAGCTGTTTTTT. Residues: CASSVRSGRSGELFF.

The J gene is TRBJ2-5, the V gene TRBV7-2, with a possible D match to TRBD2 (7 bases). V was cut by 4 bases and J by 5 bases, with 11 bases left in between. Germline V gene lookup returns CDR1 SGHTA and CDR2 FQGNSA. The CDR3 extends over 13 amino acids. The CDR3 here is CASSWGGGETQYF. The CDR3 coding sequence is TGTGCCAGCAGCTGGGGGGGCGGGGAGACCCAGTACTTC.

The chain is built from TRBV12-5 and TRBJ2-1; TRBD2 matches 8 bases. V was pared by 9 bases and J by 1 base, with 17 bases of the junction left unmatched. The CDR3 covers 18 residues. Germline assignment: CDR1 LGHNT and CDR2 FRNRAP. CDR3 DNA: TGTGCTAGCCGGGGGGGTGCGGGAGTGGTGGGTTCCTACAATGAGCAGTTCTTC. This encodes CASRGGAGVVGSYNEQFF.

The genes are TRBV20-1 and TRBJ2-7, with 10 bases that match TRBD2. Germline V gene lookup returns CDR1 DFQATT and CDR2 SNEGSKA (reference sequence). The CDR3 covers 14 residues. V dropped 2 bases and J dropped 4; count of bases not matched to a gene: 5. This CDR3 is CSARPAGGKYEQYF. CDR3 nucleotide sequence: TGCAGTGCTAGACCAGCGGGAGGGAAATACGAGCAGTACTTC.

This chain uses TRBV27 with TRBJ2-1; the D gene is possibly TRBD2 (6 bases). The CDR3 length is 16 residues. Deletions cut 2 bases from V and 0 bases from J, with 11 bases between. Germline CDR1 MNHEY, CDR2 SMNVEV (reference sequence). CDR3 in amino acids: CASSLLLGSSYNEQFF. The CDR3 DNA is TGTGCCAGCAGTTTACTACTCGGGAGCTCCTACAATGAGCAGTTCTTC.

This clonotype has only a few counts. The V call is TRBV7-9, the J call TRBJ2-1; 7 bases are a match to TRBD1. From germline, CDR1 is SEHNR and CDR2 FQNEAQ (reference sequence). The CDR3 runs to 17 residues. The V and J ends lost 6 bases and 6 bases, in that order; junction bases with no gene match: 17. CDR3 DNA: TGTGCCAGCAGACCGCTCAGGGGGACAGAAAGGCCCAATGAGCAGTTCTTC. Its translation is CASRPLRGTERPNEQFF. Supplemented by reference TRBV7-9 and TRBJ2-1, the full variable domain reads DTGVSQNPRHKITKRGQNVTFRCDPISEHNRLYWYRQTLGQGPEFLTYFQNEAQLEKSRLLSDRFSAERPKGSFSTLEIQRTEQGDSAMYLCASRPLRGTERPNEQFFGPGTRLTVL.

This clonotype was picked up many times. The DNA of the CDR3 is TGTGCCAGCAGCGGGGAGCAGGGGGTTTTTGGGAACACTGAAGCTTTCTTT. Its translation is CASSGEQGVFGNTEAFF. The chain employs TRBV28 and TRBJ1-1, with 7 bases that match TRBD1. V shed 6 bases, J shed 1 base, and the junction held 14 bases outside the gene matches. Looked up from germline, CDR1 is MDHEN and CDR2 is SYDVKM. The CDR3 covers 17 residues.

The rearrangement links TRBV28 to TRBJ2-3; possibly TRBD1 for D (6 bases). The V and J ends lost 3 bases and 6 bases respectively, with 16 bases between them. The CDR3 covers 15 residues. The germline CDR1 and CDR2 sequences are MDHEN and SYDVKM. In DNA, the CDR3 is TGTGCCAGCAGTTTCCCTTTGACAGGCAGGGATACGCAGTATTTT. Its protein is CASSFPLTGRDTQYF.

This clonotype has a count of ten or more. This sequence joins TRBV20-1 and TRBJ1-5; D is unresolved. This CDR3 spans 12 amino acids. The V gene lost 3 bases and the J gene lost 4 bases, with 7 bases spanning the gap. CDR1 is DFQATT, CDR2 SNEGSKA, per germline (reference sequence). The CDR3 protein is CSASGRNQPQHF. CDR3 nucleotides: TGCAGTGCTAGCGGCAGAAATCAGCCCCAGCATTTT.

The chain has TRBV30 and TRBJ2-4; D not certain. This CDR3 spans 13 amino acids. Between the trimmed V and J ends, which lost 2 bases and 0 bases, there was a span of 5 bases. Looked up from germline, CDR1 is GTSNPN and CDR2 is SVGIG (reference sequence). CDR3 DNA: TGTGCCTGGAGTCTCGGAGCCAAAAACATTCAGTACTTC. Its translation: CAWSLGAKNIQYF. The whole variable domain, remainder taken from reference TRBV30 and TRBJ2-4, is SQTIHQWPATLVQPVGSPLSLECTVEGTSNPNLYWYRQAAGRGLQLLFYSVGIGQISSEVPQNLSASRPQDRQFILSSKKLLLSDSGFYLCAWSLGAKNIQYFGAGTRLSVL.

The genes are TRBV4-2 and TRBJ1-2, with D unclear. Germline V CDR1 and CDR2: LGHNA, YNFKEQ. CDR3 length equals 12 residues. Trimming removed 1 base from V and 8 bases from J, with 8 bases in between. The CDR3 DNA is TGTGCCAGCAGCCAAGTCCCGGGGGGCTACACCTTC. It translates to CASSQVPGGYTF.

This clonotype was seen ten or more times. The chain couples TRBV9 to TRBJ2-1, with D uncertain. The V gene's germline CDR1 is SGDLS and CDR2 YYNGEE. The CDR3 is made up of 13 amino acids. Deletions cut 0 bases from V and 7 bases from J, with 8 bases between. The CDR3 reads CASSVDAENEQFF. The CDR3 DNA is TGTGCCAGCAGCGTAGATGCCGAGAATGAGCAGTTCTTC.

This clonotype was seen more than once but under ten times. V and J are TRBV4-1 and TRBJ1-4; 7 bases agree with TRBD1. Germline V gene sequence: CDR1 MGHRA, CDR2 YSYEKL. This CDR3 contains 17 residues. Trimming at V came to 0 bases and at J to 7 bases, leaving 11 bases not matched to a gene. In DNA form, the CDR3 reads TGCGCCAGCAGCCAAGATACGAAGGGGGCGCGAGGTGAAAAACTGTTTTTT. This translates into CASSQDTKGARGEKLFF.

The chain uses TRBV5-1 and TRBJ1-2; perhaps TRBD1 as D (6 bases). Trimming removed 2 bases from V and 5 bases from J, with 10 bases in between. The CDR3 is 13 amino acids. Germline CDR1 SGHRS, CDR2 YFSETQ. This CDR3 is CASSFEGGYGYTF. For the CDR3, the DNA is TGCGCCAGCAGCTTCGAAGGGGGGTATGGCTACACCTTC.

This clonotype was observed a handful of times. The rearrangement links TRBV30 to TRBJ2-4, with 8 nucleotides matching TRBD1. V shed 1 base, J shed 0 bases, and the junction held 2 bases outside the gene matches. Germline V lookup: CDR1 GTSNPN, CDR2 SVGIG (reference sequence). The CDR3 totals 15 residues. CDR3 in amino acids: CAWSGQGIAKNIQYF. Here the CDR3 DNA reads TGTGCCTGGAGTGGACAGGGGATAGCCAAAAACATTCAGTACTTC.

The rearrangement uses TRBV24-1 and TRBJ2-1; 10 bases align to TRBD2. Germline trimming cut 4 bases from V and 5 bases from J; bases unmatched to any gene: 4. Germline CDR1 reads KGHDR; CDR2 reads SFDVKD. The CDR3 has 15 residues. The CDR3 is CATSDRTSGHNEQFF. The CDR3 region has the DNA TGTGCCACCAGTGACCGGACTAGCGGACACAATGAGCAGTTCTTC.

This clonotype was detected a few times. The chain couples TRBV4-3 to TRBJ2-1; 7 bases match TRBD2. The CDR3 totals 17 residues. The junction had 9 bases not matched to a gene; V was cut back by 4 bases and J by 0 bases. Germline CDR1 and CDR2: LGHNA and YSLEER. The CDR3 loop reads CASSPGHGDYSYNEQFF. The CDR3 DNA follows: TGCGCCAGCAGCCCCGGTCATGGGGACTACTCCTACAATGAGCAGTTCTTC.

V gene TRBV7-6 combines with J gene TRBJ2-3; D ambiguous. Germline-derived CDR1 and CDR2 are SGHVS and FNYEAQ. The CDR3 has 13 amino acids. V lost 4 bases and J 10 bases, leaving 15 bases between the germline ends. The CDR3 is CASSSNGRAAQYF. The CDR3 DNA sequence: TGTGCCAGCAGCTCTAACGGAAGGGCAGCGCAGTATTTT. Combining the CDR3 with reference TRBV7-6 and TRBJ2-3 gives the whole variable domain GAGVSQSPRYKVTKRGQDVALRCDPISGHVSLYWYRQALGQGPEFLTYFNYEAQQDKSGLPNDRFSAERPEGSISTLTIQRTEQRDSAMYRCASSSNGRAAQYFGPGTRLTVL.

In this sample, this clonotype turned up a few times. This chain joins TRBV6-1 and TRBJ2-7, with D tentatively TRBD1 (6 bases). The length of the CDR3 is 13 residues. V lost 8 bases, J lost 2 bases, and 13 bases lay in between. Germline lookup yields CDR1 MNHNS and CDR2 SASEGT. DNA of the CDR3: TGTGCCAGCGGGACAAGGGTGCCCTACGAGCAGTACTTC. Amino acids: CASGTRVPYEQYF.

CDR3 nucleotide sequence: TGTGCCAGCAGCCAAGATCGTCTGTGGGCTGAAGCTTTCTTT. This encodes CASSQDRLWAEAFF. The chain is built from TRBV3-1 and TRBJ1-1; D unresolved. The CDR3 consists of 14 residues. Trimming pared 0 bases from V and 6 bases from J, leaving 11 bases between. Looked up from germline, CDR1 is LGHDT and CDR2 is YNNKEL (reference sequence).

This clonotype has just a few counts. V gene TRBV15 combines with J gene TRBJ2-2; 8 bases map to TRBD2. CDR3 length: 16 residues. V gave up 6 bases and J gave up 5 bases; unmatched junction bases: 11. Germline V gives CDR1 LNHNV, CDR2 YYDKDF (reference sequence). The CDR3 region has the DNA TGTGCCACCAGGGGGGCCGGGGGGGCCGCGACCGGGGAGCTGTTTTTT. This sequence encodes CATRGAGGAATGELFF. Using reference TRBV15 and TRBJ2-2 for the parts outside the CDR3, the full variable domain is DAMVIQNPRYQVTQFGKPVTLSCSQTLNHNVMYWYQQKSSQAPKLLFHYYDKDFNNEADTPDNFQSRRPNTSFCFLDIRSPGLGDTAMYLCATRGAGGAATGELFFGEGSRLTVL.

The V gene is TRBV4-3, the J gene TRBJ2-3; 14 bases align to TRBD2. Trimming took 4 bases from V and 5 from J; bases not matched to a gene: 2. The CDR3 runs 15 residues. Looked up from germline, CDR1 is LGHNA and CDR2 is YSLEER. CDR3 DNA: TGCGCCAGCAGCCGCGGGACTAGCGGGAGAGATACGCAGTATTTT. It yields the protein CASSRGTSGRDTQYF.

This clonotype appeared a few times. V gene TRBV12-3 or TRBV12-4 combines with J gene TRBJ2-2; TRBD2 matches 11 bases. The CDR3 is made up of 17 amino acids. V trimming: 2 bases; J trimming: 5 bases; junction bases outside the gene matches: 7. CDR3 sequence reads: CASSLPSGRLRTGELFF. In DNA, the CDR3 is TGTGCCAGCAGTTTACCTAGCGGGAGGCTAAGAACCGGGGAGCTGTTTTTT.

This clonotype appeared many times. The gene calls are TRBV15 and TRBJ2-2; D gene unclear. Trimming took off 2 bases at V and 1 base at J, with 8 bases between the two ends. Looked up from germline, CDR1 is LNHNV and CDR2 is YYDKDF (reference sequence). The CDR3 consists of 15 residues. In DNA form, the CDR3 reads TGTGCCACCAGCAGATCGACATGGAACACCGGGGAGCTGTTTTTT. Translated, it gives CATSRSTWNTGELFF.